Listed below are T cell receptor beta chains from one sample, sequenced in a study of blood T cells in healthy people across ages. TCRdb itself ran the 5' RACE reads through MiXCR, one entry per CDR3 protein. Counted here are 750,000 to 950,000 distinct CDR3 sequences, 25% to 30% occurring once; the ten biggest clones make up 2.5% to 3.5%. This sample also belongs to another study, concerning T cells of mothers and their children.

Material: blood. Every receptor here comes from a boy between 5 and 17 years old in good health. CDR3s leave out the opening cysteine and the closing phenylalanine or tryptophan.

j_gene: TRBJ1-2
v_gene: TRBV12-3/TRBV12-4
CDR3aa: ASSLKGAGGYT

j_gene: TRBJ2-5
v_gene: TRBV6-1
CDR3aa: ASSEHGTSGGGETQY

j_gene: TRBJ2-5
v_gene: TRBV12-3/TRBV12-4
CDR3aa: ASSFNWGETQY

j_gene: NA
v_gene: TRBV14
CDR3aa: ASSQIGVYEQY

j_gene: TRBJ2-2
v_gene: TRBV12-3/TRBV12-4
CDR3aa: ASSFLRGDNTGELF

j_gene: TRBJ2-7
v_gene: TRBV29-1
CDR3aa: SASRGSYEQY

j_gene: TRBJ1-2
v_gene: TRBV4-1
CDR3aa: ASSQPRFNYGYT

j_gene: TRBJ1-6
v_gene: TRBV6-6
CDR3aa: ASSGQATPLH

j_gene: TRBJ1-4
v_gene: TRBV12-1
CDR3aa: ASSLAEGETNEKLF

j_gene: NA
v_gene: TRBV29-1
CDR3aa: SVGDLIYEQY

j_gene: TRBJ2-6
v_gene: TRBV5-1
CDR3aa: ASSWTPGHSSGANVLT

j_gene: TRBJ2-7
v_gene: TRBV5-4
CDR3aa: ASSLGGSINEQY

j_gene: TRBJ1-6
v_gene: TRBV4-1
CDR3aa: ASSQVSLGKSPLH

j_gene: TRBJ2-2
v_gene: TRBV12-3/TRBV12-4
CDR3aa: ASSPRQGARTGELF

j_gene: NA
v_gene: TRBV6-5
CDR3aa: ASSYSIGRYEQY

j_gene: TRBJ2-5
v_gene: TRBV7-2
CDR3aa: ASRPTSVQETQY

j_gene: TRBJ2-5
v_gene: TRBV25-1
CDR3aa: ASSESGLAGGETQY

j_gene: TRBJ2-5
v_gene: TRBV20-1
CDR3aa: SACPPSGWTQETQY

j_gene: TRBJ2-1
v_gene: TRBV7-9
CDR3aa: ASSFSGGYYNEQF

j_gene: TRBJ2-5
v_gene: TRBV4-1
CDR3aa: ASSQDLWQGAETQY

j_gene: TRBJ1-3
v_gene: TRBV5-1
CDR3aa: ASSSGGGGNTIY

j_gene: TRBJ2-5
v_gene: TRBV24-1
CDR3aa: ATSPPGTSGETQY

j_gene: TRBJ1-2
v_gene: TRBV30
CDR3aa: AWSTGPGGYT

j_gene: TRBJ2-1
v_gene: TRBV7-2
CDR3aa: ASSARGGQF

j_gene: TRBJ1-3
v_gene: TRBV12-5
CDR3aa: ASGLSRRRGAGNTIY

j_gene: TRBJ1-6
v_gene: TRBV6-6
CDR3aa: ASSYSFFPRNSPLH

j_gene: TRBJ2-3
v_gene: TRBV12-3/TRBV12-4
CDR3aa: ASFLSGPDTQY

j_gene: TRBJ2-1
v_gene: TRBV6-6
CDR3aa: ASTNSYNEQF

j_gene: TRBJ1-4
v_gene: TRBV4-1
CDR3aa: ASSHMGGYAEKLF

j_gene: TRBJ2-5
v_gene: TRBV12-3/TRBV12-4
CDR3aa: ASSSSAAWRY

j_gene: TRBJ2-3
v_gene: TRBV9
CDR3aa: ASSVSGGFSTDTQY

j_gene: TRBJ2-3
v_gene: TRBV2
CDR3aa: ASSDEVDTQY

j_gene: TRBJ2-4
v_gene: TRBV5-8
CDR3aa: ASSLDGFGIQY

j_gene: TRBJ1-2
v_gene: TRBV12-3/TRBV12-4
CDR3aa: ASSLRGRGEGYT

j_gene: TRBJ2-5
v_gene: TRBV25-1
CDR3aa: ASSALHQETQY

j_gene: TRBJ2-2
v_gene: TRBV4-2
CDR3aa: ASSQVLHSQTGELF

j_gene: TRBJ2-7
v_gene: TRBV12-3/TRBV12-4
CDR3aa: ASSLVGTDYEQY

j_gene: TRBJ1-5
v_gene: TRBV3-1
CDR3aa: ASSRGRNQPQH

j_gene: TRBJ2-7
v_gene: TRBV10-1
CDR3aa: ASSESLANTYEQY